This TCR beta chain was obtained from a study of CD8+CD57+ T cells in acquired aplastic anemia. The CDR3 length is 17 residues. V was trimmed by 6 bases and J by 2 bases, leaving 21 bases between them. Germline CDR1 reads MNHNS; CDR2 reads SASEGT. Genomic DNA constituted the template upon which TCR beta VDJ and CDR3 profiling was performed. MiXCR was run by TCRdb on the reads, yielding one entry per CDR3 protein. Here the sample spans about 220,000 distinct CDR3 sequences, about 37% being singletons. The sequence came from a human donor in good health, serving as a control. The specimen was sorted CD4+, CD8+, or CD8+CD57+ T cells (not recorded which) from PBMCs. The chain uses TRBV6-1 and TRBJ2-3; D ambiguous. In nucleotides, the CDR3 is TGTGCCAGCAGAAGGAACCAGGTTCTGGCGCACACAGATACGCAGTATTTT. It yields the protein CASRRNQVLAHTDTQYF.